The 30 T cell receptor beta chains below were found in one sample sequenced in a study of T-cell reconstitution after alpha-beta-depleted transplantation in children. Unique molecular identifiers were used in preparing the TCRbeta library. TCRdb redid the calling of the PCR reads with MiXCR, one entry per CDR3 protein. The sample holds about 250,000 distinct CDR3 sequences, 24% seen once. The sample in question was PBMCs, mostly from graft donor cells, obtained 360 days after TCRalphabeta/CD19-depleted stem cell transplant. All receptors derive from a female patient aged 2-9 years who had a stem cell transplant for congenital amegakaryocytic thrombocytopenia, so the T cells may come from the graft donor.

The V and J genes are TRBV4-2 and TRBJ2-1, with 8 bases lining up with TRBD2. V shed 0 bases, J shed 2 bases, and the junction held 3 bases outside the gene matches. Per germline, CDR1 LGHNA and CDR2 YNFKEQ. This CDR3 spans 16 amino acids. The CDR3 reads CASSQEGGLAYNEQFF. As DNA, the CDR3 is TGTGCCAGCAGCCAAGAGGGGGGACTAGCCTACAATGAGCAGTTCTTC.

V gene TRBV18 combines with J gene TRBJ2-3; a possible D gene is TRBD1 (6 bases). The CDR3 spans 15 residues. The V gene lost 5 bases and the J gene lost 1 base, with 13 bases spanning the gap. Germline CDR1 reads KGHSH; CDR2 reads LQKENI. In nucleotides, the CDR3 is TGTGCCAGCTCAACACGTAACAGGGGCACAGATACGCAGTATTTT. Protein product: CASSTRNRGTDTQYF.

This clonotype was seen more than once but under ten times. J is TRBJ2-2 and V is TRBV5-1; D is ambiguous. The CDR3 length is 14 residues. The germline V gene encodes CDR1 SGHRS and CDR2 YFSETQ. Trimming left V 7 bases short and J 4 bases short, with 14 bases between. Written as DNA, the CDR3 is TGCGCCAGCGGTTGGGATCGGATCACCGGGGAGCTGTTTTTT. Amino acids: CASGWDRITGELFF.

This chain connects TRBV5-1 to TRBJ2-7; D not resolved. The CDR3 runs to 14 residues. Trimming took off 7 bases at V and 0 bases at J, with 14 bases between the two ends. From germline, CDR1 is SGHRS and CDR2 YFSETQ. CDR3 coding DNA: TGCGCCAGCCCCCCCCCCGCAAGCTCCTACGAGCAGTACTTC. It specifies CASPPPASSYEQYF.

V and J are TRBV27 and TRBJ2-1; TRBD2 aligns across 7 bases. There are 14 residues in the CDR3. Germline assignment: CDR1 MNHEY and CDR2 SMNVEV (reference sequence). With V trimmed by 4 bases and J by 0 bases, 0 bases remained unmatched. CDR3 in DNA: TGTGCCAGCAGTTCTAGCGGCTCCTACAATGAGCAGTTCTTC. This codes for CASSSSGSYNEQFF.

In its sample, this clonotype was seen many times. This sequence joins TRBV20-1 and TRBJ2-3; D could derive from TRBD1 or TRBD2 (6 bases each). The CDR3 has 15 residues. The germline gives CDR1 DFQATT, CDR2 SNEGSKA (reference sequence). Trimming pared 3 bases from V and 6 bases from J, leaving 19 bases between. For the CDR3, the DNA is TGCAGTGCTAGCCTGGCCAGGGGAGGATCGGATACGCAGTATTTT. As protein: CSASLARGGSDTQYF.

V is TRBV28 and J is TRBJ2-7, with TRBD1 matching over 8 bases. The ends lost 5 bases at V and 3 bases at J; junction bases unmatched: 12. The germline V gene has CDR1 MDHEN and CDR2 SYDVKM. This CDR3 is 16 amino acids long. CDR3 sequence: CASSSSWDRFNYEQYF. The CDR3 coding sequence is TGTGCCAGCAGTAGCTCTTGGGACAGGTTCAACTACGAGCAGTACTTC.

V usage is TRBV7-9 and J usage is TRBJ2-1; 7 bases map to TRBD2. Germline values: CDR1 SEHNR, CDR2 FQNEAQ (reference sequence). This CDR3 has 15 amino acids. The junction had 7 bases not matched to a gene; V was cut back by 4 bases and J by 4 bases. CDR3 protein: CASSSLADLYNEQFF. In DNA form, the CDR3 reads TGTGCCAGCAGCTCCCTAGCGGATCTGTACAATGAGCAGTTCTTC.

The genes are TRBV13 and TRBJ2-3; 8 positions agree with TRBD1. This CDR3 comprises 15 residues. Losses at the gene ends were 5 bases for V and 4 bases for J; bases not matched to a gene: 8. From germline, CDR1 is PRHDT and CDR2 FYEKMQ (reference sequence). The CDR3 DNA reads TGTGCCAGCAGCCCGAGGACAGGGAAACCAGATACGCAGTATTTT. Its protein product is CASSPRTGKPDTQYF.

The chain carries TRBV25-1 and TRBJ2-4; the match to TRBD2 covers 7 bases. Trimming removed 2 bases from V and 1 base from J; junction bases left unmatched: 14. The germline V gene encodes CDR1 MGHDK and CDR2 SYGVNS. The CDR3 loop spans 19 amino acids. In DNA, the CDR3 is TGTGCCAGCAGTGAACTGGGGGGAGGGCCCTCAGAGGCCAAAAACATTCAGTACTTC. Encoded protein: CASSELGGGPSEAKNIQYF.

The chain couples TRBV12-3 or TRBV12-4 to TRBJ2-2; 9 bases are shared with TRBD2. This CDR3 is built from 15 residues. With 1 base clipped from V and 4 bases from J, the junction kept 1 base outside the gene matches. The CDR3 coding sequence is TGTGCCAGCAGTTTAGAAGCGGGGGGCACCGGGGAGCTGTTTTTT. This codes for CASSLEAGGTGELFF.

This clonotype was counted only a few times. The chain links TRBV10-3 to TRBJ2-1; TRBD2 might be the D (5 bases). CDR1 ENHRY and CDR2 SYGVKD come from the germline V gene. The CDR3 has 15 residues. V gave up 4 bases and J gave up 4 bases, with 14 bases separating them. The CDR3 loop reads CAISADDYLYNEQFF. For the CDR3, the DNA is TGTGCCATCAGTGCCGACGACTACCTTTACAATGAGCAGTTCTTC.

This clonotype was found a few times. Its ends do not fully match the called genes, so a read error is possible. This chain joins TRBV4-2 and TRBJ2-1; 9 nucleotides line up with TRBD2. The CDR3 is 14 amino acids. The V gene's germline CDR1 is LGHNA and CDR2 YNFKEQ. In DNA, the CDR3 is TGTGCCAGCAGCCGCGGACTAGCGAGTCACCTATGGTCCTTC. This sequence encodes CASSRGLASHLWSF.

CDR3 loop: CASSLENGYEQYF. In DNA form, the CDR3 reads TGTGCCAGCAGCTTAGAAAACGGGTACGAGCAGTACTTC. The V and J genes are TRBV7-6 and TRBJ2-7; D gene uncertain. Trimming removed 1 base from V and 4 bases from J, with 8 bases in between. Germline assignment: CDR1 SGHVS and CDR2 FNYEAQ. The CDR3 covers 13 residues.

This chain uses TRBV5-1 with TRBJ2-5; possibly TRBD1 or TRBD2 for D (7 bases each). Germline V lookup: CDR1 SGHRS, CDR2 YFSETQ. V was shortened by 4 bases and J by 4 bases, with 14 bases between the two germline ends. This CDR3 region has 14 residues. The CDR3 DNA reads as TGCGCCAGCAGCGAACAGGGGAGGGGAGAGACCCAGTACTTC. Translated: CASSEQGRGETQYF.

This clonotype has just a few counts. This rearrangement joins TRBV20-1 to TRBJ1-5; D is undetermined. This CDR3 region has 14 residues. The V gene lost 8 bases and the J gene lost 0 bases, with 14 bases spanning the gap. Germline V gives CDR1 DFQATT, CDR2 SNEGSKA (reference sequence). The CDR3 is CSIGGINSNQPQHF. The CDR3 region has the DNA TGCAGTATCGGAGGAATTAATAGCAATCAGCCCCAGCATTTT.

The gene calls are TRBV4-2 and TRBJ1-1, with 10 bases that match TRBD1. The V segment lost 4 bases and the J segment 5 bases; nucleotides outside the gene matches: 4. Germline V gene lookup returns CDR1 LGHNA and CDR2 YNFKEQ. This CDR3 has 14 residues. The CDR3 loop reads CASSPTGGWTEAFF. The CDR3 DNA is TGTGCCAGCAGCCCGACAGGGGGCTGGACTGAAGCTTTCTTT.

This clonotype showed up just once. This rearrangement joins TRBV20-1 to TRBJ2-3; 7 bases match TRBD1. The CDR3 sequence is 14 residues long. Trimming at V came to 3 bases and at J to 6 bases, leaving 9 bases not matched to a gene. Germline-derived CDR1 and CDR2 are DFQATT and SNEGSKA (reference sequence). The chain's CDR3 is CSASRQGETDTQYF. The CDR3, as DNA: TGCAGTGCTAGCCGACAGGGAGAGACGGATACGCAGTATTTT.

This clonotype showed up just a few times. The gene calls are TRBV27 and TRBJ2-3; D is uncertain. The germline V gene has CDR1 MNHEY and CDR2 SMNVEV (reference sequence). V was cut by 6 bases and J by 0 bases, with 7 bases left in between. The CDR3 runs 13 residues. CDR3 bases: TGTGCCAGCAGGGCCATGAGCACAGATACGCAGTATTTT. Residues: CASRAMSTDTQYF.

The V call is TRBV5-6, the J call TRBJ2-2; D gene unclear. The CDR3 is 15 amino acids. Germline CDR1 SGHDT, CDR2 YYEEEE. V lost 5 bases, J lost 5 bases, and 16 bases lay in between. CDR3 sequence reads: CASRPLYSGTGELFF. CDR3 nucleotides: TGTGCCAGCAGACCATTATACAGTGGAACCGGGGAGCTGTTTTTT.

A few counts support this clonotype. The chain couples TRBV7-9 to TRBJ2-1, with D unresolved. V lost 8 bases to trimming and J lost 0 bases, with 5 bases between them. Looked up from germline, CDR1 is SEHNR and CDR2 is FQNEAQ (reference sequence). The CDR3 is 12 residues long. The CDR3 sequence: CASGTSYNEQFF. CDR3 coding DNA: TGTGCCAGCGGCACCTCCTACAATGAGCAGTTCTTC.

This clonotype was picked up many times. The CDR3 here is CSAGQNTGELFF. The DNA for the CDR3 is TGCAGCGCGGGACAAAACACCGGGGAGCTGTTTTTT. The chain is built from TRBV29-1 and TRBJ2-2; tentative D call: TRBD1 (6 bases). V was cut by 7 bases and J by 2 bases, with 8 bases left in between. In germline, CDR1 is SQVTM, CDR2 ANQGSEA. This CDR3 has 12 residues.

The rearrangement links TRBV7-6 to TRBJ2-7, with 7 bases identical to TRBD1. Germline-derived CDR1 and CDR2 are SGHVS and FNYEAQ. This CDR3 region has 15 residues. After removal of 5 bases from V and 2 bases from J, the junction contained 9 bases not matched to a gene. CDR3 residues: CASSRTEQGTYEQYF. CDR3 sequence (DNA): TGTGCCAGCAGCCGGACCGAACAGGGGACCTACGAGCAGTACTTC. Full variable domain (remainder filled in from reference TRBV7-6 and TRBJ2-7): GAGVSQSPRYKVTKRGQDVALRCDPISGHVSLYWYRQALGQGPEFLTYFNYEAQQDKSGLPNDRFSAERPEGSISTLTIQRTEQRDSAMYRCASSRTEQGTYEQYFGPGTRLTVT.

This chain connects TRBV4-3 to TRBJ2-1; the D is unclear. Germline V gene sequence: CDR1 LGHNA, CDR2 YSLEER. The V gene lost 0 bases and the J gene lost 0 bases, with 18 bases spanning the gap. The CDR3 has 19 residues. The CDR3 DNA is TGCGCCAGCAGCCAAGATCCTCTCCTCGACCTTAGCTCCTACAATGAGCAGTTCTTC. Translated, it gives CASSQDPLLDLSSYNEQFF.

The V and J genes are TRBV7-6 and TRBJ2-2, with a possible D match to TRBD2 (7 bases). V gave up 2 bases and J gave up 7 bases, with 17 bases separating them. The germline V gene has CDR1 SGHVS and CDR2 FNYEAQ. The CDR3 has 16 residues. In nucleotides, the CDR3 is TGTGCCAGCAGCTTACGTTGGGGGGGGCGAGACGGGGAGCTGTTTTTT. Protein: CASSLRWGGRDGELFF.

This clonotype was counted a few times. This rearrangement joins TRBV10-3 to TRBJ2-4, with 7 bases that match TRBD2. V was pared by 2 bases and J by 2 bases, with 9 bases of the junction left unmatched. Germline V gives CDR1 ENHRY, CDR2 SYGVKD. The CDR3 runs to 17 residues. The CDR3 sequence: CAISEEKSGASKNIQYF. In DNA form, the CDR3 reads TGTGCCATCAGTGAGGAGAAGAGCGGGGCCTCCAAAAACATTCAGTACTTC.

This clonotype was picked up a small number of times. This chain uses TRBV20-1 with TRBJ2-2, with TRBD1 matching over 9 bases. V dropped 6 bases and J dropped 4; count of bases not matched to a gene: 6. Germline V lookup: CDR1 DFQATT, CDR2 SNEGSKA (reference sequence). CDR3 length equals 14 residues. CDR3 region: CSARTGVFTGELFF. As DNA, the CDR3 is TGCAGTGCCCGGACAGGGGTCTTCACCGGGGAGCTGTTTTTT.

This clonotype was counted only a few times. CDR3: CATSIQFNIQYF. The DNA for the CDR3 is TGTGCCACCAGCATTCAGTTCAACATTCAGTACTTC. This chain connects TRBV15 to TRBJ2-4; D gene ambiguous. Germline CDR1 and CDR2: LNHNV and YYDKDF (reference sequence). There are 12 residues in the CDR3. The germline V and J ends were trimmed by 4 bases and 7 bases, with 8 bases remaining between them.

V is TRBV30 and J is TRBJ2-7; tentative D call: TRBD1 (5 bases). V was cut by 6 bases and J by 6 bases, with 21 bases left in between. This CDR3 region has 14 residues. Looked up from germline, CDR1 is GTSNPN and CDR2 is SVGIG (reference sequence). The CDR3 coding sequence is TGTGCCTGTACGGAGATGGGTACAGGTTTCGAGCAGTACTTC. Amino acid sequence: CACTEMGTGFEQYF.

This clonotype came up a few times. The chain is built from TRBV4-3 and TRBJ2-1; 8 positions agree with TRBD1. This CDR3 is built from 15 residues. V was pared by 1 base and J by 7 bases, with 6 bases of the junction left unmatched. Germline-derived CDR1 and CDR2 are LGHNA and YSLEER. CDR3 coding DNA: TGCGCCAGCAGCCAAGGTCAGGGGGCGTCAAATGAGCAGTTCTTC. Translation: CASSQGQGASNEQFF.